This TCR beta chain was sequenced for a study of CD8 T cells in ankylosing spondylitis. Making the TCR beta libraries involved quantitative 5'-RACE with molecular barcodes. TCRdb processed the 5' RACE reads anew with MiXCR; each CDR3 protein has one entry. The sample lists some 800,000 distinct CDR3 sequences; about 12% were seen once. Concerning this clonotype itself: Its specificity is not known.

Study-level points and caveats: From matched ankylosing spondylitis synovial fluid, disease-linked clones were reportedly recovered at significantly enriched levels. A TCR beta motif made of roughly eight highly homologous variants seemed typical of ankylosing spondylitis blood.

Sample: blood, either unsorted or a sorted T cell fraction (not recorded which). This TCR was recovered from a male donor with ankylosing spondylitis.

This CDR3 reads CSVEGLAGNEQFF. CDR3 coding DNA: TGCAGCGTTGAAGGGTTAGCGGGGAATGAGCAGTTCTTC. The chain combines TRBV29-1 with TRBJ2-1, with 8 bases aligning to TRBD2. This CDR3 is 13 amino acids long. Germline V gene sequence: CDR1 SQVTM, CDR2 ANQGSEA. V dropped 1 base and J dropped 7; count of bases not matched to a gene: 3.